This T cell receptor beta chain derives from a study of cytomegalovirus exposure and HLA in healthy donors. Study-wide points: After further analysis at a later stage, 15,000 to 20,000 TCR beta sequences were associated with HLA alleles at 0.05 false discovery rate. In a later analysis, TCR beta V- and J-gene trimming showed a link to a missense DCLRE1C variant.

Of note for this clone: The antigen remains undetermined.

This donor's CMV serostatus went unrecorded. Primers for the PCR totalled 60 Vbeta and 13 Jbeta. TCRdb keeps only in-frame clones here, not all; method: immunoSEQ multiplex PCR. This repertoire shows 200,000 to 250,000 clones, over 65% found once; its top ten account for 1% to 1.5%. The CDR3 has 15 amino acids. CDR1 SGHDN and CDR2 FVKESK come from the germline V gene. The ends lost 4 bases at V and 4 bases at J; junction bases unmatched: 3. The rearrangement uses TRBV14 and TRBJ2-5; 13 nucleotides line up with TRBD2. The sequencing sample was made of PBMCs. The TCR sequence derives from a human donor in good health. DNA for the CDR3: TGTGCCAGCAGCCCACGGACTAGCGGGAGAGAGACCCAGTACTTC. Translated, it gives CASSPRTSGRETQYF. Complete variable domain (other parts from reference TRBV14 and TRBJ2-5): EAGVTQFPSHSVIEKGQTVTLRCDPISGHDNLYWYRRVMGKEIKFLLHFVKESKQDESGMPNNRFLAERTGGTYSTLKVQPAELEDSGVYFCASSPRTSGRETQYFGPGTRLLVL.